The 5 T cell receptor beta chains below come from one sample, sequenced in a study of vaccination and CD4 T cells after COVID-19. The Oncomine TCR Beta short-read assay was applied to DNA of cultured CD4+ T cells. One entry per CDR3 protein results from TCRdb running MiXCR on the PCR reads. The repertoire includes about 24,000 distinct CDR3 sequences, around 40% of them detected once, and 3.5% to 5% sits in the top ten. Time point here: late sampling 161 to 241 days after vaccination in a few convalescent patients. The sample's treatment: roughly 10-day PBMC culture with coronavirus spike peptide pools or control peptides (ViraFEST assay). Antigens of these TCRs are unknown. The source material was CD4+ T cells from blood, cultured in vitro, sampled about 7 months after SARS-CoV-2 vaccination. The receptors were sampled from a human donor who had recovered from COVID-19.

The CDR3 sequence: CASSQPVDTQYF. CDR3 in DNA: TGTGCCAGCAGCCAACCTGTAGATACGCAGTATTTT. V is TRBV7-2 and J is TRBJ2-3, with D uncertain. The CDR3 covers 12 residues. V was cut by 5 bases and J by 5 bases, with 8 bases left in between. CDR1 and CDR2 from the germline V gene are SGHTA and FQGNSA. The full variable domain, its missing parts supplied by reference TRBV7-2 and TRBJ2-3, is GAGVSQSPSNKVTEKGKDVELRCDPISGHTALYWYRQSLGQGLEFLIYFQGNSAPDKSGLPSDRFSAERTGGSVSTLTIQRTQQEDSAVYLCASSQPVDTQYFGPGTRLTVL.

This clonotype was counted between two and nine times. One junction end does not reproduce the germline sequence, and a read error may be involved. The CDR3 nucleotides are TGTGCCAGTAGTGACCTAGGGCGGGGCGGGTACGAGCAGTACTTC. Its translation: CASSDLGRGGYEQYF. The chain joins TRBV6-1 to TRBJ2-7; D is possibly TRBD2 (6 bases). Germline V gives CDR1 MNHNS, CDR2 SASEGT. CDR3 length equals 15 residues.

In regard to this clonotype: The junction and the germline gene differ at one end; a read error may be behind it. J is TRBJ2-7 and V is TRBV7-8, with 7 bases fitting TRBD2. The CDR3 extends over 15 amino acids. Germline lookup yields CDR1 SGHVS and CDR2 FQNEAQ. The CDR3 is CASSLPAGKVYEQYF. CDR3 in DNA: TGTGCCAGTAGCTTACCAGCGGGGAAGGTATACGAGCAGTACTTC.

This sequence joins TRBV24-1 and TRBJ2-3, with D maybe TRBD2 (6 bases). From germline, CDR1 is KGHDR and CDR2 SFDVKD. CDR3 size: 15 residues. Between the trimmed V and J ends, which lost 4 bases and 5 bases, there was a span of 15 bases. CDR3 amino acids: CATSEVGGKRDTQYF. Here the CDR3 DNA reads TGTGCCACCAGTGAAGTTGGCGGGAAGCGAGATACGCAGTATTTT.

The chain combines TRBV28 with TRBJ2-6; 7 bases line up with TRBD1. CDR1 and CDR2 from the germline V gene are MDHEN and SYDVKM. Trimming cost V 5 bases and J 2 bases; bases outside gene matches: 6. This CDR3 comprises 16 residues. The CDR3 sequence: CASSVIDRAGANVLTF. The CDR3 DNA is TGTGCCAGCAGTGTCATCGACAGGGCTGGGGCCAACGTCCTGACTTTC.